The 14 T cell receptor beta chains presented below share a single source sample, sequenced in a study of shared clonotypes between healthy human individuals. Only in-frame clones appear in the TCRdb table, and some are missing; sequencing was by immunoSEQ multiplex PCR. This repertoire shows some 2,500,000 clones, more than 85% found once; its top ten account for 0.36%. The sample was naive CD4+ T cells from PBMCs. Subset given: CD45RA+ positively selected. These receptors were obtained from a man aged 18 to 30 in good health. Some clones in this sample may be carry-over from other donors' samples.

The chain employs TRBV5-1 and TRBJ2-7, with 9 bases lining up with TRBD1. V was clipped by 2 bases and J by 6 bases; unmatched bases: 6. CDR3 length equals 14 residues. The germline gives CDR1 SGHRS, CDR2 YFSETQ. The CDR3, as DNA: TGCGCCAGCAGCTTAGGGGACAGGGCCTGCGAGCAGTACTTC. Protein product: CASSLGDRACEQYF.

The chain joins TRBV18 to TRBJ1-2, with 9 bases matching TRBD1. From germline, CDR1 is KGHSH and CDR2 LQKENI. The CDR3 spans 15 residues. The V segment lost 4 bases and the J segment 3 bases; nucleotides outside the gene matches: 6. The CDR3 here is CASSLKQGADYGYTF. The CDR3 coding sequence is TGTGCCAGCTCACTCAAACAGGGGGCTGACTATGGCTACACCTTC.

The chain employs TRBV6-4 and TRBJ2-7; D may match TRBD1 or TRBD2 (5 bases each). The CDR3 length is 12 residues. Trimming pared 3 bases from V and 7 bases from J, leaving 10 bases between. Germline CDR1 is MRHNA and CDR2 is SNTAGT. The CDR3 coding sequence is TGTGCCAGCAGTGAGACGGGACGGGAGCAGTACTTC. Protein sequence: CASSETGREQYF.

The chain recombines TRBV28 with TRBJ1-2, with 8 bases matching TRBD1. J gave up 2 bases and V 6 bases, and 8 bases lay outside the gene matches. There are 15 residues in the CDR3. Germline loops: CDR1 MDHEN, CDR2 SYDVKM. The CDR3 sequence is CASSLTRTGNYGYTF. The DNA for the CDR3 is TGTGCCAGCAGCCTTACTCGGACAGGGAACTATGGCTACACCTTC.

The chain uses TRBV5-4 and TRBJ1-2, with unresolved D. The CDR3 extends over 13 amino acids. The V end lost 4 bases, the J end lost 8 bases, and 15 bases lay between the germline ends. The germline V gene encodes CDR1 SGHNT and CDR2 YYREEE (reference sequence). CDR3 in amino acids: CASSMGRNPGYTF. CDR3 DNA sequence: TGTGCCAGCAGCATGGGCAGAAACCCCGGCTACACCTTC. The entire variable domain, with the rest obtained from reference TRBV5-4 and TRBJ1-2, is as follows: ETGVTQSPTHLIKTRGQQVTLRCSSQSGHNTVSWYQQALGQGPQFIFQYYREEENGRGNFPPRFSGLQFPNYSSELNVNALELDDSALYLCASSMGRNPGYTFGSGTRLTVV.

The genes are TRBV19 and TRBJ2-7; TRBD1 agrees at 8 bases. CDR1 is LNHDA and CDR2 is SQIVND in the germline V gene (reference sequence). The CDR3 totals 13 residues. V gave up 5 bases and J gave up 7 bases; unmatched junction bases: 7. The CDR3 coding sequence is TGTGCCAGTAGTTCGGCTACAGGGGGAGAGCAGTACTTC. Protein: CASSSATGGEQYF.

V usage is TRBV7-6 and J usage is TRBJ1-4; D is undetermined. The CDR3 sequence is 16 residues long. V lost 0 bases, J lost 8 bases, and 16 bases lay in between. Per the germline V gene, CDR1 is SGHVS and CDR2 is FNYEAQ. The CDR3 nucleotides read TGTGCCAGCAGCTTAGCGAGACACTTAAAGGGCGAAAAACTGTTTTTT. Encoded protein: CASSLARHLKGEKLFF.

The chain combines TRBV29-1 with TRBJ1-1; 7 bases are shared with TRBD1. The germline CDR1 and CDR2 sequences are SQVTM and ANQGSEA. The V gene end was trimmed by 4 bases and the J gene end by 6 bases; junction bases not matched to a gene: 8. This CDR3 contains 13 residues. This CDR3 is CSVGGQRPSEAFF. CDR3 nucleotide sequence: TGCAGCGTTGGGGGACAGAGACCGTCTGAAGCTTTCTTT.

The CDR3 loop reads CASSSSVDTQYF. CDR3 coding DNA: TGTGCCAGCAGTAGCTCCGTAGATACGCAGTATTTT. The V and J genes are TRBV9 and TRBJ2-3; no definite D call. CDR1 is SGDLS and CDR2 is YYNGEE in the germline V gene. The CDR3 has 12 amino acids. V was clipped by 5 bases and J by 5 bases, with 9 bases between them.

The count of this clone is one. The chain carries TRBV18 and TRBJ2-1; D gene uncertain. The CDR3 runs 15 residues. V was cut by 4 bases and J by 4 bases, with 14 bases left in between. Germline V lookup: CDR1 KGHSH, CDR2 LQKENI. The CDR3 is CASSLDSSPYNEQFF. CDR3 DNA sequence: TGTGCCAGCTCACTTGATTCAAGTCCATACAATGAGCAGTTCTTC.

CDR3 sequence reads: CASRTSGGSYEQYF. The CDR3 region has the DNA TGTGCCAGTAGAACTAGCGGGGGTTCCTACGAGCAGTACTTC. The V gene is TRBV19, the J gene TRBJ2-7; 11 bases map to TRBD2. Germline trimming cut 6 bases from V and 1 base from J; bases unmatched to any gene: 2. The germline gives CDR1 LNHDA, CDR2 SQIVND (reference sequence). The CDR3 has 14 residues.

The chain couples TRBV4-1 to TRBJ1-6; 8 nucleotides line up with TRBD1. This CDR3 is built from 16 residues. The V gene's germline CDR1 is MGHRA and CDR2 YSYEKL. Trimming at V came to 4 bases and at J to 6 bases, leaving 8 bases not matched to a gene. The CDR3 DNA is TGCGCCAGCAGCCGCCCCATGGACAGGGTTAATTCACCCCTCCACTTT. It codes for CASSRPMDRVNSPLHF.

This clone was observed a few times. The chain joins TRBV9 to TRBJ2-3; D uncertain. V lost 0 bases to trimming and J lost 6 bases, with 8 bases between them. Germline CDR1 and CDR2: SGDLS and YYNGEE. The CDR3 consists of 13 residues. The CDR3 DNA sequence: TGTGCCAGCAGCGTAGTTGGGGTGGATACGCAGTATTTT. It codes for CASSVVGVDTQYF.

The chain links TRBV2 to TRBJ2-1; D is uncertain. The CDR3 covers 13 residues. Germline values: CDR1 SNHLY, CDR2 FYNNEI. The V end was cut by 4 bases, the J end by 0 bases, with 4 bases between. DNA for the CDR3: TGTGCCAGCAGTGGAGGCTCCTACAATGAGCAGTTCTTC. It is translated as CASSGGSYNEQFF.